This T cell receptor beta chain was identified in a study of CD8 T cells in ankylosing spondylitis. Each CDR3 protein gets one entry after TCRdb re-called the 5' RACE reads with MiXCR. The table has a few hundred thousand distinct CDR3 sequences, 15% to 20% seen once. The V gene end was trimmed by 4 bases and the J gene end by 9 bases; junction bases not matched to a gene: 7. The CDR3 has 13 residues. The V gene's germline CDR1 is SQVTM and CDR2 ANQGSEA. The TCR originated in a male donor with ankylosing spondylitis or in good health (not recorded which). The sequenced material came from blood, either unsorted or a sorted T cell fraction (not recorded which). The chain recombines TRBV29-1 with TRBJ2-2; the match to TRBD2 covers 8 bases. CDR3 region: CSVGLARTRELFF. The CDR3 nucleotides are TGCAGCGTTGGACTAGCGAGAACCCGGGAGCTGTTTTTT.